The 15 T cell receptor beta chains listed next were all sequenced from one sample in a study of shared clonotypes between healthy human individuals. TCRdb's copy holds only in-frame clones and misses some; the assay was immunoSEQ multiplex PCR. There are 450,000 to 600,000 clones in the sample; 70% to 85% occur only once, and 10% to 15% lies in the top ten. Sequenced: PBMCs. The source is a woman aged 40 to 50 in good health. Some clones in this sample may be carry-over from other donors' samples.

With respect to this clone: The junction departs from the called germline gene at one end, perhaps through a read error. The CDR3 here is CAISEYDGDQPQHF. The DNA of the CDR3 is TGTGCTATCAGTGAGTACGACGGAGATCAGCCCCAGCATTTT. This chain uses TRBV10-3 with TRBJ1-5; no reliable D call. This CDR3 is 14 amino acids long. Germline lookup yields CDR1 ENHRY and CDR2 SYGVKD.

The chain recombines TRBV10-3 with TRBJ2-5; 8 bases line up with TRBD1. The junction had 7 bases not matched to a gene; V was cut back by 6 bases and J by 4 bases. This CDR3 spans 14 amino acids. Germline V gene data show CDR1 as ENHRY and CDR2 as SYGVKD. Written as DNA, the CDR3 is TGTGCCATCAGGTCGGACAGGGACGGAGAGACCCAGTACTTC. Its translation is CAIRSDRDGETQYF.

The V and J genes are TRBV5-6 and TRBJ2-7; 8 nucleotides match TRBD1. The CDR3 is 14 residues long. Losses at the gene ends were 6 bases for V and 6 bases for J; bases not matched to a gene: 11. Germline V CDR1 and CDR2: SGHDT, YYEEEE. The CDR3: CASNRDRRFAEQYF. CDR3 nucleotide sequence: TGTGCCAGCAATCGGGACAGGAGGTTTGCCGAGCAGTACTTC.

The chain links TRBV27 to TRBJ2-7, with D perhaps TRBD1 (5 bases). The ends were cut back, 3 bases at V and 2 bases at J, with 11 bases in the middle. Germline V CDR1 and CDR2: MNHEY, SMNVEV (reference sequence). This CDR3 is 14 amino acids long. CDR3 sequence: CASSFAQGTYEQYF. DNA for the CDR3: TGTGCCAGCAGTTTCGCGCAGGGCACCTACGAGCAGTACTTC.

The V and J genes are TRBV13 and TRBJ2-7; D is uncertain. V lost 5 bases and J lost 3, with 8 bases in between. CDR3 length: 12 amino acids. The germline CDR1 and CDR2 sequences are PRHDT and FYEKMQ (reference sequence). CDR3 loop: CASSQQNYEQYF. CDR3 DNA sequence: TGTGCCAGCAGCCAACAGAACTACGAGCAGTACTTC.

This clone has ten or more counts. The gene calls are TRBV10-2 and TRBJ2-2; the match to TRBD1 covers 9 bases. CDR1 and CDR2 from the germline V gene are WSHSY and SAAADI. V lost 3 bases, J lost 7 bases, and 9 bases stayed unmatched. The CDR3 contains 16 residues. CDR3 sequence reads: CASSEWIDRGDGELFF. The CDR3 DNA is TGCGCCAGCAGTGAATGGATCGACAGGGGGGACGGGGAGCTGTTTTTT.

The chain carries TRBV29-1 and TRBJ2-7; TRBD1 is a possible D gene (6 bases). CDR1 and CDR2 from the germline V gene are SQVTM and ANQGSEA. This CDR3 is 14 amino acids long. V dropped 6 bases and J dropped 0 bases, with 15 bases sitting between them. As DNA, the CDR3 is TGCAGCGTAACCGACAGGACCGACTCCTACGAGCAGTACTTC. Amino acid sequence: CSVTDRTDSYEQYF.

The CDR3 sequence: CASSPGGSNYGYTF. The CDR3 DNA is TGTGCCAGCAGCCCGGGGGGAAGTAACTATGGCTACACCTTC. The rearrangement links TRBV6-1 to TRBJ1-2; a weak D match, TRBD1 (5 bases). The ends were cut back, 6 bases at V and 1 base at J, with 12 bases in the middle. Germline lookup yields CDR1 MNHNS and CDR2 SASEGT. CDR3 length: 14 amino acids.

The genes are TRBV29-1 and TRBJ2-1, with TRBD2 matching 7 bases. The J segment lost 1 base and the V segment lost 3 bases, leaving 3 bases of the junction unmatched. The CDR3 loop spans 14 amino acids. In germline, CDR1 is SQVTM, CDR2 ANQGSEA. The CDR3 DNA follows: TGCAGCGTTGAGGTTAGCGGGTCCTACAATGAGCAGTTCTTC. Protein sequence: CSVEVSGSYNEQFF.

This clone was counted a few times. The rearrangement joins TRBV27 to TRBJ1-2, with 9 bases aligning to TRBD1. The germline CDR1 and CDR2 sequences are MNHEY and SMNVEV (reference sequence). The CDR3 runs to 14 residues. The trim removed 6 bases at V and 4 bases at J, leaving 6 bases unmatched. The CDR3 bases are TGTGCCAGCAGGGGGACAGGGCGACTCTATGGCTACACCTTC. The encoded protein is CASRGTGRLYGYTF.

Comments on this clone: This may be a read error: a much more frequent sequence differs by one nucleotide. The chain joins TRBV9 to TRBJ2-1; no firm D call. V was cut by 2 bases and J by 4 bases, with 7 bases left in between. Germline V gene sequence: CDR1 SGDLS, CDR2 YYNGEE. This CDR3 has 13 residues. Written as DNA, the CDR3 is TGTGCCAGCAGCGTCCGAGAATACAATGAGCAGTTCTTC. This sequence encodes CASSVREYNEQFF.

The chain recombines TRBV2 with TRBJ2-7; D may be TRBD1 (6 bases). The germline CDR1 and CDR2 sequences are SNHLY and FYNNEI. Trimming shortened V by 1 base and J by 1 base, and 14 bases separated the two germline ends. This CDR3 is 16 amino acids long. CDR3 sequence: CASSEGTGSSSYEQYF. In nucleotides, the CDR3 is TGTGCCAGCAGTGAAGGCACAGGGAGCTCATCCTACGAGCAGTACTTC.

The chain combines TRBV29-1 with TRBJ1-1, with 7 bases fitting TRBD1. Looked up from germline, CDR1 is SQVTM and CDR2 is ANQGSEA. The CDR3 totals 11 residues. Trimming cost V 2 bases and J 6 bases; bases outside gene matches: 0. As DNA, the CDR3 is TGCAGCGTTGAAAGGGGGCCTGAAGCTTTCTTT. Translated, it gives CSVERGPEAFF.

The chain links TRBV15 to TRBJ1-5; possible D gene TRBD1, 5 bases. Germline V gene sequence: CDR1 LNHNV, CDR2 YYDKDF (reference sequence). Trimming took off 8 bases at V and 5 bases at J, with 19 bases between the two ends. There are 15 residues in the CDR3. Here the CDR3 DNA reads TGTGCCACCGGCCGGGACGTCAAAAGCCATCAGCCCCAGCATTTT. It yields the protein CATGRDVKSHQPQHF.

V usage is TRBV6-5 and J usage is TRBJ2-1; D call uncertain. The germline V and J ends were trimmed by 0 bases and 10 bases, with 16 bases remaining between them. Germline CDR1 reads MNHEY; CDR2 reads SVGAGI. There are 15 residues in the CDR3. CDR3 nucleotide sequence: TGTGCCAGCAGTTACTCGCCGTCGAAAATGGGAGAGCAGTTCTTC. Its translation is CASSYSPSKMGEQFF.